The T cell receptor beta chain described here comes from a study of OX40 agonist ivuxolimab in advanced cancers. As for the study in general: From about 23 to 85 years was the age range, with a mean of roughly 59 years, and around 80% were male.

Generated by immunoSEQ multiplex PCR, the TCRdb table keeps only in-frame clones and is missing some. Counted here are tens of thousands of clones, around 89% occurring once; the ten biggest clones make up 11%. V was trimmed by 0 bases and J by 4 bases, leaving 3 bases between them. In germline, CDR1 is GTSNPN, CDR2 SVGIG (reference sequence). This CDR3 contains 12 residues. Enrollment shut out patients with autoimmune disease history or systemic immunosuppression. At baseline, cycle 4 day 1, and cycle 7 day 1, blood was sampled. The sequenced sample was CD4+ or CD8+ T cells sorted from blood, obtained in a trial of the OX40 agonist ivuxolimab. The TCR sequence derives from an adult with an advanced solid tumor such as melanoma, head and neck, liver or kidney cancer. The chain links TRBV30 to TRBJ1-4; D gene unclear. The CDR3 DNA reads as TGTGCCTGGAGTGTAGATAATGAAAAACTGTTTTTT. This translates into CAWSVDNEKLFF.